Each of the 8 T cell receptor beta chains below was sequenced from the same sample in a study of T cells after yellow fever vaccination. One entry per CDR3 protein, called by TCRdb with MiXCR from the 5' RACE reads. The sample contains some 73,000 distinct CDR3 sequences, roughly 8% of which appear only once. Here the sequenced sample was CD8+ T cells sorted from PBMCs, taken on the day of the yellow fever booster vaccination. These receptors all come from a man aged 30-40 years who received the YFV17D yellow fever vaccine.

This clonotype occurred many times. The gene calls are TRBV9 and TRBJ2-1, with a weak D call TRBD1 (5 bases). The length of the CDR3 is 14 residues. The V gene's germline CDR1 is SGDLS and CDR2 YYNGEE. V was shortened by 0 bases and J by 10 bases, with 14 bases between the two germline ends. CDR3 DNA sequence: TGTGCCAGCAGCGTAGGGGGCGATTCGAGAGAGCAGTTCTTC. Encoded protein: CASSVGGDSREQFF.

There are a few counts of this clonotype. The CDR3 DNA is TGTGCCAGCTCAGAGCAGGGGGCTGCCGCTAACTATGGCTACACCTTC. Protein: CASSEQGAAANYGYTF. The rearrangement joins TRBV7-9 to TRBJ1-2; TRBD1 agrees at 8 bases. Trimming took 8 bases from V and 0 from J; bases not matched to a gene: 11. The germline V gene has CDR1 SEHNR and CDR2 FQNEAQ (reference sequence). This CDR3 has 16 amino acids.

This clonotype has a handful of counts. The chain joins TRBV25-1 to TRBJ1-6; 10 bases agree with TRBD1. Germline CDR1 and CDR2: MGHDK and SYGVNS. The J segment lost 10 bases and the V segment lost 6 bases, leaving 6 bases of the junction unmatched. The CDR3 loop spans 14 amino acids. The CDR3 DNA reads as TGTGCCAGCAGGACAGGACAGGGGGAATCACCCCTCCACTTT. This codes for CASRTGQGESPLHF.

The chain carries TRBV6-2 or TRBV6-3 and TRBJ1-5; TRBD1 matches 7 bases. Per germline, CDR1 MNHEY and CDR2 SVGEGT. The CDR3 runs to 15 residues. J was trimmed by 1 base and V by 6 bases; bases with no gene match: 6. This chain's CDR3 is CASRPDRESNQPQHF. CDR3 sequence (DNA): TGTGCCAGCAGACCCGACAGGGAAAGCAATCAGCCCCAGCATTTT.

The chain is built from TRBV7-2 and TRBJ2-4; D possibly uses TRBD1 or TRBD2 (5 bases each). The CDR3 runs to 14 residues. CDR1 is SGHTA and CDR2 is FQGNSA in the germline V gene. V was trimmed by 3 bases and J by 8 bases, leaving 14 bases between them. For the CDR3, the DNA is TGTGCCAGCAGCTTGCAGACAGTCGGGGACATTCAGTACTTC. Residues: CASSLQTVGDIQYF.

This clonotype was seen many times. The rearrangement joins TRBV5-1 to TRBJ2-1, with 11 positions matching TRBD1. The V and J ends lost 0 bases and 10 bases, in that order; junction bases with no gene match: 6. This CDR3 region has 15 residues. Germline-derived CDR1 and CDR2 are SGHRS and YFSETQ. The CDR3 DNA reads TGCGCCAGCAGCTTGGGGACAGGGGGCTTCTGGGAGCAGTTCTTC. This codes for CASSLGTGGFWEQFF.

This clonotype was recorded many times. The chain is built from TRBV27 and TRBJ2-1; D is undetermined. Germline lookup yields CDR1 MNHEY and CDR2 SMNVEV (reference sequence). Trimming pared 3 bases from V and 1 base from J, leaving 7 bases between. CDR3 size: 14 residues. The CDR3 protein is CASSFYGSYNEQFF. CDR3 sequence (DNA): TGTGCCAGCAGTTTTTACGGGTCCTACAATGAGCAGTTCTTC.

This sequence joins TRBV7-3 and TRBJ2-1, with TRBD2 identical over 7 bases. The germline V gene has CDR1 SGHTA and CDR2 FQGTGA. The CDR3 runs to 16 residues. Trimming cost V 8 bases and J 6 bases; bases outside gene matches: 16. CDR3 residues: CASSGLRSNHINEQFF. The CDR3 coding sequence is TGTGCCAGCTCGGGACTACGGTCCAACCATATCAATGAGCAGTTCTTC.